This TCR beta chain comes out of a study of vaccination and CD4 T cells after COVID-19. Study at large: Participants got two doses of BNT162b2 or mRNA-1273 vaccine. The authors gave control cultures a CEFX pool, an HIV-1 Nef pool, or no peptide. Each post-COVID sample was drawn after diagnosis, and the median interval was around 100 days (range 35 to 161).

At the Johns Hopkins FTIC core, DNA taken from cultured CD4+ T cells was sequenced by way of the Oncomine TCR Beta short-read assay. TCRdb passed the PCR reads through MiXCR, listing each CDR3 protein once. The table includes over 10,000 distinct CDR3 sequences, less than 80% detected once. Regarding this clonotype: What it binds is unknown.

Trimming removed 1 base from V and 2 bases from J, with 14 bases in between. The CDR3 spans 16 residues. Germline values: CDR1 SGHRS, CDR2 YFSETQ. The treatment: roughly ten-day PBMC culture with coronavirus spike peptide pools or control peptides (ViraFEST assay). Positive PCR tests dated from March to December 2020, predating US Alpha, Beta and Delta variants. Sample: CD4+ T cells from blood, cultured in vitro. This sequence joins TRBV5-1 and TRBJ2-3; D ambiguous. This clonotype originated in a human donor who had recovered from COVID-19. CDR3 protein: CASSLRQATNTDTQYF. CDR3 DNA: TGCGCCAGCAGCTTGAGGCAGGCGACGAACACAGATACGCAGTATTTT.